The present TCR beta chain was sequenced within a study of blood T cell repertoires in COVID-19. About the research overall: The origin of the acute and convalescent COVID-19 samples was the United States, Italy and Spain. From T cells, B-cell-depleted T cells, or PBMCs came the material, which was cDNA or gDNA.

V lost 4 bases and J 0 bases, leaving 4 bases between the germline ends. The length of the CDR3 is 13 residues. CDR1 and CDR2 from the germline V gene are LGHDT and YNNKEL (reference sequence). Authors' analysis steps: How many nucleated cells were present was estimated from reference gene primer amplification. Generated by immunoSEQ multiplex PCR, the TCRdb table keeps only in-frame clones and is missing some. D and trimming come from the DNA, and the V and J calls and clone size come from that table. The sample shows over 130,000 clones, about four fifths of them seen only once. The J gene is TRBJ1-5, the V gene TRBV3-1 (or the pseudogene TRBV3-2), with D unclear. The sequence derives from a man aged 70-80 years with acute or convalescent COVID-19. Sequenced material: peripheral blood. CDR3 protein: CASSLNSNQPQHF. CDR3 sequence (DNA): TGTGCCAGCAGCCTCAATAGCAATCAGCCCCAGCATTTT.